This is a list of T cell receptor beta chains from one sample in a study of T-cell reconstitution after alpha-beta-depleted transplantation in children. Via MiXCR, TCRdb re-called the PCR reads, giving one row per CDR3 protein. The sample carries 300,000 to 350,000 distinct CDR3 sequences, over 20% recorded once. The starting material was PBMCs, mostly from graft donor cells, obtained 180 days after TCRalphabeta/CD19-depleted stem cell transplant. These receptors were obtained from a male patient aged 10-17 years who had a stem cell transplant for acute lymphoblastic leukemia, so the T cells may come from the graft donor. Both conserved end residues are part of each CDR3. The D gene is left open where the match is weak. Clone sizes are given selectively: once, few, many, or a class where the clone is expanded.

cdr3_aa	cdr3_nt	clone_size	d_call	v_call	j_call
CASSDAPGQGKDYGYTF	TGTGCCAGCAGCGACGCCCCGGGACAGGGGAAAGACTATGGCTACACCTTC	.	TRBD1	TRBV7-9	TRBJ1-2
CASSLGHRVPNNEQFF	TGCGCCAGCAGCTTGGGACACAGGGTCCCTAACAATGAGCAGTTCTTC	.	.	TRBV5-1	TRBJ2-1
CSASGTDYNEQFF	TGCAGTGCGTCCGGGACGGATTACAATGAGCAGTTCTTC	few	.	TRBV20-1	TRBJ2-1
CASSSRGTRDTQYF	TGCGCCAGCAGCTCCCGGGGGACCCGAGATACGCAGTATTTT	.	.	TRBV5-1	TRBJ2-3
CASSPVLMARITKNIQYF	TGTGCCAGCAGCCCTGTCCTTATGGCGAGGATAACCAAAAACATTCAGTACTTC	.	.	TRBV5-6	TRBJ2-4
CSAGPGQGSYEQYF	TGCAGTGCTGGCCCGGGACAGGGTTCCTACGAGCAGTACTTC	.	TRBD1	TRBV20-1	TRBJ2-7
CASSLQGSNQETQYF	TGCGCCAGCAGCTTGCAAGGATCTAACCAAGAGACCCAGTACTTC	.	.	TRBV5-1	TRBJ2-5
CSARWVAPTGELFF	TGCAGTGCTAGATGGGTAGCCCCCACCGGGGAGCTGTTTTTT	.	.	TRBV20-1	TRBJ2-2
CASSVPGQGRDTQYF	TGTGCCAGCAGTGTCCCGGGACAGGGGAGGGATACGCAGTATTTT	.	TRBD1	TRBV6-1	TRBJ2-3
CASSQVILAGGQYEQYF	TGCGCCAGCAGCCAAGTAATTTTAGCGGGAGGACAATACGAGCAGTACTTC	.	TRBD2	TRBV4-1	TRBJ2-7
CASSLSTGGIDEQYF	TGTGCCAGCAGCTTGTCAACAGGGGGGATTGACGAGCAGTACTTC	once	TRBD1	TRBV5-6	TRBJ2-7
CSVEDLQGGSYNEQFF	TGCAGCGTTGAAGATCTCCAGGGGGGGTCCTACAATGAGCAGTTCTTC	.	.	TRBV29-1	TRBJ2-1
CASKTGNGETQYF	TGCGCCAGCAAGACAGGGAATGGAGAGACCCAGTACTTC	.	TRBD1	TRBV5-1	TRBJ2-5
CASSAGGTSYNEQFF	TGTGCCAGCAGTGCGGGAGGTACCTCCTACAATGAGCAGTTCTTC	.	TRBD2	TRBV6-1	TRBJ2-1
CAISERQGRGFEKLFF	TGTGCCATCAGTGAGAGACAGGGCCGAGGATTCGAAAAACTGTTTTTT	few	TRBD1	TRBV10-3	TRBJ1-4
CASSLRTGEETQYF	TGCGCCAGCAGCTTGAGGACAGGGGAAGAGACCCAGTACTTC	many	TRBD1	TRBV5-1	TRBJ2-5
CASSFRAGGANVLTF	TGCGCCAGCAGCTTCCGCGCGGGTGGGGCCAACGTCCTGACTTTC	.	.	TRBV5-1	TRBJ2-6
CASSVDGGEQYF	TGTGCCAGCAGCGTAGACGGGGGCGAGCAGTACTTC	.	.	TRBV9	TRBJ2-7
CASSKQGLAISYNEQFF	TGTGCCAGCAGCAAACAGGGACTAGCGATCTCCTACAATGAGCAGTTCTTC	few	TRBD2	TRBV7-2	TRBJ2-1
CASSFGTGTGELFF	TGTGCCAGCAGTTTCGGGACCGGTACCGGGGAGCTGTTTTTT	few	.	TRBV12-3/TRBV12-4	TRBJ2-2
CASSRHRQGAGQPQHF	TGTGCCAGCAGTCGACACAGACAGGGGGCGGGGCAGCCCCAGCATTTT	.	TRBD1	TRBV12-3/TRBV12-4	TRBJ1-5
CASSLASGSYAEQYF	TGTGCCAGCAGCTTAGCGAGCGGGAGTTACGCCGAGCAGTACTTC	.	TRBD2	TRBV7-2	TRBJ2-7
CSARGGSEGLYEQYF	TGCAGTGCTAGAGGTGGGTCGGAAGGCCTCTACGAGCAGTACTTC	medium-sized	.	TRBV20-1	TRBJ2-7
CASSPWTGWGYF	TGTGCCAGCAGTCCGTGGACAGGGTGGGGGTATTTT	few	TRBD1	TRBV12-3/TRBV12-4	TRBJ2-3
CASSLKFGPNYGYTF	TGTGCCAGCAGCTTAAAATTCGGTCCTAACTATGGCTACACCTTC	few	.	TRBV7-9	TRBJ1-2
CSARRVSEQFF	TGCAGTGCTAGACGGGTGTCTGAGCAGTTCTTC	.	.	TRBV20-1	TRBJ2-1
CASSPETRNEQFF	TGTGCCAGCAGTCCCGAGACACGAAATGAGCAGTTCTTC	few	.	TRBV12-3/TRBV12-4	TRBJ2-1
CASAGYERAWVSPLHF	TGTGCCAGCGCCGGGTATGAGAGGGCGTGGGTCTCACCCCTCCACTTT	few	.	TRBV25-1	TRBJ1-6
CASHWTGQGSGYTF	TGCGCCAGTCATTGGACGGGACAGGGTAGCGGCTACACCTTC	few	TRBD1	TRBV10-2	TRBJ1-2
CASSLTGPMADTQYF	TGTGCCAGCAGTTTAACGGGCCCCATGGCAGATACGCAGTATTTT	few	.	TRBV12-3/TRBV12-4	TRBJ2-3
CASNGMMEPQHF	TGTGCCAGCAATGGTATGATGGAGCCCCAGCATTTT	few	.	TRBV2	TRBJ1-5
CASSWAGGRNTIYF	TGTGCCAGCAGCTGGGCAGGGGGCCGAAACACCATATATTTT	few	TRBD1	TRBV5-4	TRBJ1-3